This entry lists 32 T cell receptor beta chains sequenced from one sample in a study of Graves' ophthalmopathy and Graves' hyperthyroidism. From RNA, the CDR3 regions of TCR beta chains were amplified and sequenced. The authors performed first-round RT-PCR with HTBI primers and then a second-round multiplex PCR. One entry per CDR3 protein, called by TCRdb with MiXCR from the multiplex PCR reads. The sample contains over a million distinct CDR3 sequences, about 35% of which appear only once. The sequenced sample consisted of peripheral blood or thyroid tissue (not recorded which). The receptors were gathered from an adult man with Graves' hyperthyroidism.

This clonotype was found many times. The gene calls are TRBV15 and TRBJ1-5, with no clear D. CDR1 and CDR2 (germline): LNHNV, YYDKDF (reference sequence). V was trimmed by 1 base and J by 8 bases, leaving 15 bases between them. The length of the CDR3 is 15 residues. This CDR3 reads CATSRVGLQLEPQHF. CDR3 in DNA: TGTGCCACCAGCAGAGTCGGCCTCCAATTGGAGCCCCAGCATTTT.

This clonotype occurred many times. V gene TRBV20-1 combines with J gene TRBJ2-7; D call uncertain. Deletions cut 4 bases from V and 1 base from J, with 11 bases between. Germline V CDR1 and CDR2: DFQATT, SNEGSKA (reference sequence). The CDR3 is 13 amino acids. In nucleotides, the CDR3 is TGCAGTGCTAAGGACGTAGCATCCTACGAGCAGTACTTC. This gives the protein CSAKDVASYEQYF.

Points on this clonotype: The junction differs from germline at one of its ends, possibly a read error. The chain uses TRBV3-1 and TRBJ1-2, with TRBD1 as a possible D gene (5 bases). Germline lookup yields CDR1 LGHDT and CDR2 YNNKEL (reference sequence). The length of the CDR3 is 16 residues. In nucleotides, the CDR3 is TGCGCCAGCAGCCAAGATCTCGGGACCTACCCTCGTGGCTACACCTTC. It yields the protein CASSQDLGTYPRGYTF.

This clonotype was observed a few times. The V call is TRBV6-5, the J call TRBJ1-5, with D hard to call. Trimming left V 5 bases short and J 3 bases short, with 14 bases between. The germline gives CDR1 MNHEY, CDR2 SVGAGI. This CDR3 comprises 15 residues. CDR3 loop: CASSPNPKNNQPQHF. In nucleotides, the CDR3 is TGTGCCAGCAGTCCTAACCCCAAAAACAATCAGCCCCAGCATTTT.

The CDR3 protein is CASSLREALLHF. DNA of the CDR3: TGTGCCAGCAGTTTGAGAGAAGCACTCCTCCACTTT. This rearrangement joins TRBV28 to TRBJ1-6; D unresolved. CDR1 and CDR2 from the germline V gene are MDHEN and SYDVKM. This CDR3 comprises 12 residues. Trimming shortened V by 3 bases and J by 15 bases, and 12 bases separated the two germline ends.

This clonotype appeared many times. J is TRBJ1-4 and V is TRBV25-1; D uncertain. The CDR3 consists of 14 residues. Trimming pared 5 bases from V and 7 bases from J, leaving 14 bases between. Per germline, CDR1 MGHDK and CDR2 SYGVNS. CDR3 residues: CASSRYEPGEKLFF. The CDR3 region has the DNA TGTGCCAGCAGTCGGTACGAACCGGGTGAAAAACTGTTTTTT.

For this clonotype: One end of the junction is discordant with germline, which a read error may explain. The rearrangement uses TRBV10-2 and TRBJ1-1; 8 bases line up with TRBD1. CDR3 length: 15 residues. The germline CDR1 and CDR2 sequences are WSHSY and SAAADI. The CDR3 bases are TGTGCCAGCAGTTACAGGGGGGGAGTGAACACTGAAGCTTTCTTT. It yields the protein CASSYRGGVNTEAFF.

This clonotype was detected only a few times. V usage is TRBV20-1 and J usage is TRBJ1-4; 7 nucleotides match TRBD1. V dropped 6 bases and J dropped 8; count of bases not matched to a gene: 9. The germline CDR1 and CDR2 sequences are DFQATT and SNEGSKA (reference sequence). This CDR3 region has 13 residues. CDR3 in amino acids: CSATDRVGEKLFF. Written as DNA, the CDR3 is TGCAGTGCCACCGACAGGGTCGGGGAAAAACTGTTTTTT.

The chain links TRBV29-1 to TRBJ1-5, with D tentatively TRBD1 (6 bases). V was shortened by 4 bases and J by 9 bases, with 16 bases between the two germline ends. Germline V gene data show CDR1 as SQVTM and CDR2 as ANQGSEA. The CDR3 extends over 13 amino acids. CDR3 bases: TGCAGCGTTGTGGGGGCGCCGGGTCGGCCCCAGCATTTT. This codes for CSVVGAPGRPQHF.

The gene calls are TRBV10-3 and TRBJ2-5; 10 bases are shared with TRBD2. CDR3 length equals 16 residues. V trimming: 4 bases; J trimming: 5 bases; junction bases outside the gene matches: 10. Germline CDR1 reads ENHRY; CDR2 reads SYGVKD. DNA for the CDR3: TGTGCCATCAGTGCCAATAGCGGGAGGCCAGGGGAGACCCAGTACTTC. Translating it yields CAISANSGRPGETQYF.

The chain has TRBV7-2 and TRBJ1-1; 9 positions agree with TRBD1. From germline, CDR1 is SGHTA and CDR2 FQGNSA. This CDR3 is 16 amino acids long. J gave up 2 bases and V 6 bases, and 10 bases lay outside the gene matches. This CDR3 reads CASSYRGQGSNTEAFF. CDR3 nucleotides: TGTGCCAGCAGTTACAGGGGACAGGGTAGTAACACTGAAGCTTTCTTT.

This clonotype was seen repeatedly, ten times or more. V gene TRBV2 combines with J gene TRBJ1-5; TRBD1 is a possible D gene (6 bases). CDR1 SNHLY and CDR2 FYNNEI come from the germline V gene. The CDR3 covers 14 residues. V lost 6 bases to trimming and J lost 6 bases, with 15 bases between them. The CDR3 loop reads CASRAAQGIQPQHF. In DNA, the CDR3 is TGTGCCAGCAGGGCCGCACAGGGTATTCAGCCCCAGCATTTT.

V gene TRBV7-9 combines with J gene TRBJ2-7, with no clear D. With 7 bases removed from V and 2 bases from J, the gap between germline ends came to 12 bases. The germline CDR1 and CDR2 sequences are SEHNR and FQNEAQ (reference sequence). This CDR3 has 13 residues. The CDR3 is CASTLTDAYEQYF. Written as DNA, the CDR3 is TGTGCCAGCACCCTGACGGATGCCTACGAGCAGTACTTC.

This sequence joins TRBV2 and TRBJ2-7, with D maybe TRBD1 (5 bases). Trimming cost V 6 bases and J 5 bases, with 17 bases left between them. The CDR3 sequence is 14 residues long. Germline lookup yields CDR1 SNHLY and CDR2 FYNNEI. CDR3 DNA: TGTGCCAGCAGGAAAGAGGAAGGGGCCGACGAGCAGTACTTC. This sequence encodes CASRKEEGADEQYF.

This clonotype occurred many times. The chain is built from TRBV12-3 or TRBV12-4 and TRBJ1-1, with D perhaps TRBD1 (5 bases). This CDR3 comprises 12 residues. Deletions cut 5 bases from V and 6 bases from J, with 10 bases between. DNA for the CDR3: TGTGCCAGCAGTCCTGGGGCTGCTGAAGCTTTCTTT. It specifies CASSPGAAEAFF.

On this clonotype: One junction end does not reproduce the germline sequence, and a read error may be involved. The CDR3 nucleotides are TGTGTCAGCAGTTCCTCGGGGGAGACCCAGTACTTC. This codes for CVSSSSGETQYF. The chain couples TRBV5-6 to TRBJ2-5; maybe TRBD2 (5 bases). CDR3 length: 12 residues. Germline-derived CDR1 and CDR2 are SGHDT and YYEEEE.

This chain links TRBV7-2 with TRBJ2-7, with 11 bases lining up with TRBD2. Trimming took 5 bases from V and 4 from J; bases not matched to a gene: 16. From germline, CDR1 is SGHTA and CDR2 FQGNSA. The CDR3 has 18 amino acids. CDR3 amino acids: CASSPIPPGTSGEYEQYF. The CDR3 region has the DNA TGTGCCAGCAGCCCAATTCCCCCAGGGACTAGCGGAGAATACGAGCAGTACTTC.

In this sample, this clonotype turned up many times. The gene calls are TRBV5-5 and TRBJ2-5; TRBD1 aligns across 7 bases. CDR3 length: 16 residues. V shed 5 bases and J 1 base; nucleotides not matched to a gene: 11. Germline CDR1 SGHKS, CDR2 YYEKEE (reference sequence). CDR3 DNA sequence: TGTGCCAGCAGGTACACGACAGGGCTCGGCCAAGAGACCCAGTACTTC. Translating it yields CASRYTTGLGQETQYF.

The chain couples TRBV12-3 or TRBV12-4 to TRBJ1-5; 7 bases align to TRBD1. The CDR3 sequence is 16 residues long. With 4 bases clipped from V and 1 base from J, the junction kept 7 bases outside the gene matches. The DNA of the CDR3 is TGTGCCAGCAGTTGGGGACAGTCGAACAGCAATCAGCCCCAGCATTTT. Encoded protein: CASSWGQSNSNQPQHF.

This chain connects TRBV4-2 to TRBJ2-7; 9 bases fit TRBD1. This CDR3 has 15 amino acids. V lost 5 bases and J lost 6; bases outside the gene matches: 11. Germline CDR1 LGHNA, CDR2 YNFKEQ. CDR3 loop: CASSTGTGITFEQYF. CDR3 nucleotide sequence: TGTGCCAGCAGCACCGGGACAGGGATAACATTCGAGCAGTACTTC.

Comment on this clonotype: A read error is possible here, since a much larger clone lies one base away. The chain employs TRBV7-8 and TRBJ1-3, with a tentative D call TRBD1 (5 bases). The CDR3 sequence is 15 residues long. CDR1 and CDR2 from the germline V gene are SGHVS and FQNEAQ. CDR3 sequence: CDSSLGAGYTNTIYF. Written as DNA, the CDR3 is TGTGACAGCAGCTTAGGTGCAGGGTACACGAACACCATATATTTT.

The chain joins TRBV29-1 to TRBJ2-6; D might be TRBD1 (5 bases). CDR1 is SQVTM, CDR2 ANQGSEA, per germline. The V end was cut by 8 bases, the J end by 0 bases, with 17 bases between. This CDR3 comprises 16 residues. CDR3 nucleotides: TGCAGCAGTTACAGGCAGGGTGGCTCTGGGGCCAACGTCCTGACTTTC. This sequence encodes CSSYRQGGSGANVLTF.

The V and J genes are TRBV7-9 and TRBJ2-6; possibly TRBD1 for D (6 bases). V gave up 1 base and J gave up 2 bases, with 9 bases separating them. The CDR3 has 16 residues. CDR1 is SEHNR and CDR2 is FQNEAQ in the germline V gene (reference sequence). CDR3 coding DNA: TGTGCCAGCAGCTTAGACGGGACAACTGGGGCCAACGTCCTGACTTTC. It is translated as CASSLDGTTGANVLTF.

The sample holds a few counts of this clonotype. V usage is TRBV29-1 and J usage is TRBJ1-6; the match to TRBD1 covers 10 bases. CDR1 SQVTM and CDR2 ANQGSEA come from the germline V gene. The CDR3 totals 13 residues. The DNA of the CDR3 is TGCAGTGCCGGGACAGGGGTTAATTCACCCCTCCACTTT. It encodes CSAGTGVNSPLHF.

The chain recombines TRBV7-8 with TRBJ1-6; D might be TRBD1 (5 bases). The V end was cut by 5 bases, the J end by 10 bases, with 18 bases between. The germline V gene encodes CDR1 SGHVS and CDR2 FQNEAQ. CDR3 size: 15 residues. CDR3 in amino acids: CASSAGLGVESPLHF. The CDR3 DNA is TGTGCCAGCAGCGCGGGACTCGGGGTTGAGTCACCCCTCCACTTT.

This clonotype has more than one count but fewer than ten. V and J are TRBV5-1 and TRBJ1-6; unclear D gene. The ends were cut back, 3 bases at V and 9 bases at J, with 13 bases in the middle. CDR1 SGHRS and CDR2 YFSETQ come from the germline V gene. The length of the CDR3 is 14 residues. The CDR3 region is CASSSLLRLSPLHF. Here the CDR3 DNA reads TGCGCCAGCAGCTCATTACTGAGGCTTTCACCCCTCCACTTT.

This clonotype was detected many times. The rearrangement links TRBV27 to TRBJ1-6, with TRBD1 matching 7 bases. This CDR3 has 16 residues. Germline lookup yields CDR1 MNHEY and CDR2 SMNVEV (reference sequence). V lost 5 bases, J lost 9 bases, and 13 bases stayed unmatched. As DNA, the CDR3 is TGTGCCAGCAGTGCCTCGGGACAGCTGGAGACTTCACCCCTCCACTTT. Translation gives CASSASGQLETSPLHF.

This chain connects TRBV12-3 or TRBV12-4 to TRBJ1-2; D unclear. The length of the CDR3 is 13 residues. The V end was cut by 3 bases, the J end by 4 bases, with 9 bases between. The CDR3: CASSFDPFYGYTF. For the CDR3, the DNA is TGTGCCAGCAGTTTTGATCCGTTCTATGGCTACACCTTC.

This clonotype has just a few counts. The J gene is TRBJ2-7, the V gene TRBV4-1, with 7 bases lining up with TRBD2. J was trimmed by 2 bases and V by 0 bases; bases with no gene match: 10. The CDR3 contains 17 residues. From germline, CDR1 is MGHRA and CDR2 YSYEKL. The CDR3 sequence is CASSQDLGGTKTYEQYF. The CDR3, as DNA: TGCGCCAGCAGCCAAGATCTTGGCGGGACTAAGACCTACGAGCAGTACTTC.

This clonotype has at least ten counts. The V and J genes are TRBV10-3 and TRBJ2-2; D possibly corresponds to TRBD1 (5 bases). Between the trimmed V and J ends, which lost 10 bases and 1 base, there was a span of 10 bases. This CDR3 has 13 amino acids. Looked up from germline, CDR1 is ENHRY and CDR2 is SYGVKD. The CDR3 sequence is CATQGMNTGELFF. The CDR3 DNA is TGTGCCACGCAGGGTATGAACACCGGGGAGCTGTTTTTT.

Turning to this clonotype: Since a much larger clone is just one base distant, this may be a read error. V is TRBV7-8 and J is TRBJ2-7, with D tentatively TRBD2 (6 bases). CDR3 length: 16 residues. Germline V gives CDR1 SGHVS, CDR2 FQNEAQ. V was clipped by 5 bases and J by 2 bases, with 19 bases between them. CDR3 nucleotide sequence: TGTGCCAGCAGCCCACAGACTAGAGGGTGGACCTACGAGCAGTACTTC. It translates to CASSPQTRGWTYEQYF.

V is TRBV7-2 and J is TRBJ2-7; TRBD2 agrees at 10 bases. The trim removed 5 bases at V and 0 bases at J, leaving 16 bases unmatched. The CDR3 is 19 amino acids. CDR1 and CDR2 from the germline V gene are SGHTA and FQGNSA. The CDR3 coding sequence is TGTGCCAGCAGCCAAGATATAAGGCTAGCGGGAGTTTTCTCCTACGAGCAGTACTTC. This gives the protein CASSQDIRLAGVFSYEQYF. Supplemented by reference TRBV7-2 and TRBJ2-7, the full variable domain reads GAGVSQSPSNKVTEKGKDVELRCDPISGHTALYWYRQSLGQGLEFLIYFQGNSAPDKSGLPSDRFSAERTGGSVSTLTIQRTQQEDSAVYLCASSQDIRLAGVFSYEQYFGPGTRLTVT.